The count of the clone carrying this T cell receptor (beta chain) is one. Its target is not known. The sample is drawn from a study of T-cell memory formation after mild COVID-19. Notes on the study in general: The appearance of some responding clones in pre-infection memory suggested that cross-reactive memory joined. Clones which contracted sat mainly in CM and EM if CD4+, and in EMRA if CD8+. Clones contracting across day 15 to 85 had a balanced CD4/CD8 profile; later expanding clones leaned CD4+.

The 5'RACE method, run with constant-segment primers, produced TCR alpha and TCR beta cDNA libraries (carrying sample barcodes and UMIs). TCRdb used MiXCR to reprocess the 5' RACE reads, holding one entry per CDR3 protein. The sample comprises around 320,000 distinct CDR3 sequences, 28% of which are singletons, and 13% rests with the top ten. The ends lost 2 bases at V and 2 bases at J; junction bases unmatched: 5. The CDR3 is 15 amino acids. Germline V gene lookup returns CDR1 SGHAT and CDR2 FQNNGV. Sample: PBMCs or a T cell subset sorted from them (not recorded which). The rearrangement uses TRBV11-2 and TRBJ1-1; 7 bases agree with TRBD1. The receptor comes from an adult woman who had mild COVID-19 (a few samples of this study predate the infection). Cell type and time point are not known. CDR3: CASSLTTGTNTEAFF. The CDR3 DNA is TGTGCCAGCAGCTTAACGACAGGGACCAACACTGAAGCTTTCTTT.